This TCR beta chain was sequenced during a study of blood T cells in healthy people across ages. A second PCR of roughly 7 to 11 cycles used a sample-barcoded 5' primer and a J-beta primer mix. A 12-random-nucleotide template-switch adaptor tagged each cDNA molecule. TCRdb redid the calling of the 5' RACE reads with MiXCR, one entry per CDR3 protein. This sample has about 780,000 distinct CDR3 sequences, with about half found just once. Study results and limitations: There were more naive CD4+ cells and higher diversity in long-lived donors than in aged donors.

Ten milliliters of peripheral blood were drawn from each donor. This clonotype was seen a few times. What it binds is unknown. V shed 5 bases and J shed 0 bases, with 14 bases lying between them. This CDR3 has 15 amino acids. CDR1 and CDR2 (germline): DFQATT, SNEGSKA (reference sequence). The sequence derives from a man at least 80 years old in good health. The rearrangement joins TRBV20-1 to TRBJ2-4; TRBD1 is a possible D gene (6 bases). Material: blood. The CDR3 DNA reads as TGCAGTGCTGAACAGGGACCCTCAGCCAAAAACATTCAGTACTTC. Translation: CSAEQGPSAKNIQYF.